The source of this TCR beta chain is a study of blood T cell repertoires in COVID-19. Background on the study: T cells, B-cell-depleted T cells, or PBMCs provided the cDNA or gDNA that served as material.

The table came from immunoSEQ multiplex PCR; TCRdb's copy has only in-frame clones and leaves some out. The sample lists around 160,000 clones, roughly 88% occurring once. All enrollees were roughly 18 to 89 years old and from fewer than 25 US areas. Germline V gene lookup returns CDR1 SGHTA and CDR2 FQGNSA. CDR3 length: 18 residues. Trimming removed 5 bases from V and 1 base from J; junction bases left unmatched: 14. This sequence was found in a young woman with acute COVID-19. Sequenced input: PBMCs or T cells enriched from blood (not recorded which). The chain uses TRBV7-2 and TRBJ2-1, with 7 bases aligning to TRBD1. CDR3 region: CASSPFWTGGGSYNEQFF. The DNA of the CDR3 is TGTGCCAGCAGCCCCTTTTGGACAGGTGGGGGTTCCTACAATGAGCAGTTCTTC.